Here is one T cell receptor (beta chain) with its context. This table comes from immunoSEQ multiplex PCR, and its TCRdb copy is limited to in-frame clones, with some not included. The sample lists 300,000 to 400,000 clones, about nine tenths occurring once. Regarding treatment: some 19 received Ad26.COV2.S at low or high dose, single or two shots; several received placebo; per-sample allocation not given. Sampling was done on day 63 after the first vaccine or placebo injection. In Boston, an adult donor aged 18-55 years took part. The entry originates in a study of Ad26.COV2.S vaccination and SARS-CoV-2 variants. Study overall: The vaccine Ad26.COV2.S was put into the muscle once, or twice with 56 days between.

The CDR3 covers 15 residues. The ends lost 4 bases at V and 7 bases at J; junction bases unmatched: 7. Germline V CDR1 and CDR2: SGHKS, YYEKEE (reference sequence). Sequenced material: peripheral blood, taken in a trial of Ad26.COV2.S vaccine versus placebo. This receptor was identified in a person between 18 and 65 years old who received the Ad26.COV2.S COVID-19 vaccine or a placebo. V gene TRBV5-5 combines with J gene TRBJ1-6; 8 bases match TRBD1. The CDR3 here is CASSPSTGANSPLHF. In nucleotides, the CDR3 is TGTGCCAGCAGCCCCTCGACAGGGGCGAATTCACCCCTCCACTTT.